This T cell receptor (beta chain) is drawn from a study of cytomegalovirus exposure and HLA in healthy donors. Study conclusions and caveats: In a later analysis, HLA-C alleles had the fewest associated TCRs, DRB1 alleles the most.

The CDR3 totals 15 residues. The J segment lost 4 bases and the V segment lost 4 bases, leaving 9 bases of the junction unmatched. Germline-derived CDR1 and CDR2 are SGHNT and YYREEE (reference sequence). With 60 Vbeta and 13 Jbeta primers, the PCR was carried out. TCRdb's copy holds only in-frame clones and misses some; the assay was immunoSEQ multiplex PCR. This sample has approximately 160,000 clones, with roughly 80% found just once. A word on this clone: Antigen unknown.

The TCR sequence derives from a male donor in good health and CMV-seronegative. Source material: PBMCs. The chain employs TRBV5-4 and TRBJ1-1; 8 nucleotides line up with TRBD1. In DNA form, the CDR3 reads TGTGCCAGCAGCCAAGACAGGGGAGTAGGCACTGAAGCTTTCTTT. Translated: CASSQDRGVGTEAFF.